Reported below is one T cell receptor beta chain. Its cognate antigen has yet to be identified. Per-base qualities were not stored, and no clone one base away is much larger. The treatment or condition label of this sample denotes: allogeneic hematopoietic cell transplantation with graft depleted of TCRalphabeta T cells and CD19 B cells. Transplant recipients were children who received TCRalphabeta/CD19-depleted allogeneic hematopoietic cell grafts. The sample belongs to a study of T-cell reconstitution after alpha-beta-depleted transplantation in children listed by TCRdb under 2016. General notes on the study: T-cell immune reconstitution after TCRalphabeta/CD19-depleted allogeneic hematopoietic cell transplantation in children was quantitatively tracked in the study by means of TCR repertoire profiling. Study-wide conclusions, independent of this receptor: The frequencies of hyperexpanded clones fell over the following months, and after one year, T-cell counts and TCRbeta diversity were mostly attributed to newly produced T cells. In some patients, the high TCRbeta diversity seen at day 60 was put down to recipient T cells and intrathymic progenitors that had survived conditioning. Apparently early alphabetaT-cell count recovery about two months after transplant reportedly relied on only several hundred rapidly expanded clones derived from non-depleted graft cells.

Trimming removed 4 bases from V and 0 bases from J; the gene matches leave 12 bases unexplained. The cysteine opens and the phenylalanine closes a CDR3 of 19 amino acids. The only DNA kept is the CDR3, 57 bases in frame from the first base. Per the germline V gene, MNHGY is the CDR1 and SAAAGT is the CDR2. Receptor libraries were prepared by PCR. Sequencing relied on an Illumina HiSeq 2500. TCR libraries were prepared with molecular barcoding, using unique molecular identifiers to normalize TCRbeta repertoire quantification. TCRdb took the public reads, trimmed them with fastp at Q25, ran MiXCR for clone calling and kept in-frame beta chains. When rows share a CDR3 protein, they turn into one entry using the most common DNA and genes. This sample is represented by hundreds of thousands of distinct CDR3 sequences; 15% to 20% of them were singletons. Around 28% of the sample is held by the ten biggest clonotypes.

This material consisted of PBMCs, mostly from graft donor cells, taken 360 days after TCRalphabeta/CD19-depleted stem cell transplant. The rearrangement combines TRBV6-8 with TRBJ2-1; 10 middle bases align to TRBD1. This receptor was identified in a boy in the first two years of life who had a stem cell transplant for Wiskott-Aldrich syndrome, so the T cells may come from the graft donor. The sequenced DNA: TGTGCCAGCAGTTCGGGACAGGGGCCCTCTCAATGCTCCTACAATGAGCAGTTCTTC. Translation gives CASSSGQGPSQCSYNEQFF.